Below, 18 T cell receptor beta chains from the same sample are listed, as sequenced in a study of T cell responses to AZD1222 COVID-19 vaccine. Profiling relied on immunoSEQ multiplex PCR, and the TCRdb table lists in-frame clones only, not all of them. Of 95,000 to 150,000 clones in the sample, 85% to 90% were seen once. Specimen: peripheral blood, collected on day 0 of AZD1222 vaccination. The origin of the receptors is an adult in good health.

The chain links TRBV5-1 to TRBJ2-2, with 7 bases matching TRBD1. This CDR3 is built from 15 residues. Trimming cost V 1 base and J 5 bases; bases outside gene matches: 5. From germline, CDR1 is SGHRS and CDR2 YFSETQ. CDR3 DNA sequence: TGCGCCAGCAGCTTGTTGGCAGGGGGAACCGGGGAGCTGTTTTTT. Its protein is CASSLLAGGTGELFF.

The chain employs TRBV6-5 and TRBJ2-7, with D hard to call. Germline V CDR1 and CDR2: MNHEY, SVGAGI. This CDR3 is built from 13 residues. Trimming removed 0 bases from V and 7 bases from J, with 10 bases in between. CDR3 residues: CASSYSRTGEQYF. The DNA for the CDR3 is TGTGCCAGCAGTTACTCGAGGACGGGTGAGCAGTACTTC.

The chain joins TRBV9 to TRBJ1-5, with 7 bases aligning to TRBD1. This CDR3 has 15 amino acids. The V segment lost 4 bases and the J segment 4 bases; nucleotides outside the gene matches: 8. Germline V gene data show CDR1 as SGDLS and CDR2 as YYNGEE. CDR3 sequence reads: CASSFSGQPNQPQHF. In DNA, the CDR3 is TGTGCCAGCAGCTTTTCGGGACAGCCGAATCAGCCCCAGCATTTT.

The chain combines TRBV4-1 with TRBJ2-3; D is perhaps TRBD2 (5 bases). The CDR3 covers 16 residues. Germline CDR1 reads MGHRA; CDR2 reads YSYEKL. Trimming left V 5 bases short and J 0 bases short, with 15 bases between. The CDR3 DNA reads as TGCGCCAGCAGCGTTGACTATTGGGCTAGCACAGATACGCAGTATTTT. Translated: CASSVDYWASTDTQYF.

The J gene is TRBJ1-6, the V gene TRBV5-6, with TRBD1 matching 12 bases. The CDR3 loop spans 15 amino acids. The germline V gene has CDR1 SGHDT and CDR2 YYEEEE. The V segment lost 4 bases and the J segment 9 bases; nucleotides outside the gene matches: 5. The DNA of the CDR3 is TGTGCCAGCAGCGACGGGACAGGGGGCTTTTCACCCCTCCACTTT. It codes for CASSDGTGGFSPLHF.

This clone was observed once. V and J are TRBV10-2 and TRBJ2-1, with 9 bases that match TRBD2. V gave up 6 bases and J gave up 0 bases; unmatched junction bases: 3. CDR3 size: 15 residues. Germline loops: CDR1 WSHSY, CDR2 SAAADI. The CDR3 loop reads CASRAAGGSYNEQFF. The CDR3 DNA reads TGCGCCAGCAGGGCAGCGGGGGGCTCCTACAATGAGCAGTTCTTC.

In its sample, this clone was seen once. V is TRBV18 and J is TRBJ2-3; 13 nucleotides agree with TRBD2. Germline assignment: CDR1 KGHSH and CDR2 LQKENI. Germline trimming cut 4 bases from V and 5 bases from J; bases unmatched to any gene: 6. This CDR3 spans 16 amino acids. The CDR3, as DNA: TGTGCCAGCTCACGGGGACTAGCGGGGCCCGGAGATACGCAGTATTTT. Translating it yields CASSRGLAGPGDTQYF.

The chain is built from TRBV9 and TRBJ2-1; 11 bases fit TRBD2. Germline V gene data show CDR1 as SGDLS and CDR2 as YYNGEE. This CDR3 region has 17 residues. V lost 3 bases and J lost 5; bases outside the gene matches: 10. The CDR3 DNA reads TGTGCCAGCAGCGACGGGTGGCTTAGCGGGAGGGACAATGAGCAGTTCTTC. As protein: CASSDGWLSGRDNEQFF.

This chain uses TRBV7-9 with TRBJ2-2; a weak D match, TRBD2 (6 bases). V was clipped by 4 bases and J by 2 bases, with 11 bases between them. Germline V gene lookup returns CDR1 SEHNR and CDR2 FQNEAQ (reference sequence). This CDR3 region has 15 residues. The CDR3 nucleotides read TGTGCCAGCAGCTCACCTGGGACTAACACCGGGGAGCTGTTTTTT. This codes for CASSSPGTNTGELFF.

The chain is built from TRBV9 and TRBJ1-3, with D unresolved. The CDR3 runs 14 residues. Trimming took off 0 bases at V and 6 bases at J, with 10 bases between the two ends. Germline-derived CDR1 and CDR2 are SGDLS and YYNGEE. CDR3 protein: CASSVGVGSNTIYF. DNA for the CDR3: TGTGCCAGCAGCGTAGGTGTGGGGTCAAACACCATATATTTT.

This clone was recorded once. The chain carries TRBV10-3 and TRBJ2-2, with 9 bases identical to TRBD2. V was clipped by 4 bases and J by 5 bases; unmatched bases: 5. Germline V gene data show CDR1 as ENHRY and CDR2 as SYGVKD. The CDR3 is 15 residues long. In DNA, the CDR3 is TGTGCCATCAGTGTGGGTCTAGCGGGGACCGGGGAGCTGTTTTTT. Protein sequence: CAISVGLAGTGELFF.

This chain links TRBV5-1 with TRBJ2-3; perhaps TRBD1 as D (5 bases). Trimming cost V 2 bases and J 0 bases, with 13 bases left between them. CDR3 length: 16 amino acids. The germline V gene has CDR1 SGHRS and CDR2 YFSETQ. The CDR3 loop is CASSFRALGSTDTQYF. CDR3 nucleotides: TGCGCCAGCAGCTTCAGGGCCCTCGGGAGCACAGATACGCAGTATTTT.

The gene calls are TRBV5-6 and TRBJ2-7; D call uncertain. Germline V lookup: CDR1 SGHDT, CDR2 YYEEEE. Trimming shortened V by 5 bases and J by 2 bases, and 11 bases separated the two germline ends. The CDR3 covers 13 residues. The CDR3 coding sequence is TGTGCCAGCAGTTTACCTTACCCCTACGAGCAGTACTTC. Translating it yields CASSLPYPYEQYF. The complete variable domain, with remaining parts taken from reference TRBV5-6 and TRBJ2-7, reads DAGVTQSPTHLIKTRGQQVTLRCSPKSGHDTVSWYQQALGQGPQFIFQYYEEEERQRGNFPDRFSGHQFPNYSSELNVNALLLGDSALYLCASSLPYPYEQYFGPGTRLTVT.

The table lists this clone with a count of one. J is TRBJ2-3 and V is TRBV5-5; 9 nucleotides match TRBD2. The J segment lost 4 bases and the V segment lost 3 bases, leaving 6 bases of the junction unmatched. This CDR3 region has 15 residues. CDR1 and CDR2 (germline): SGHKS, YYEKEE (reference sequence). The CDR3 sequence: CASSSGLAWADTQYF. For the CDR3, the DNA is TGTGCCAGCAGCTCTGGACTAGCGTGGGCAGATACGCAGTATTTT.

The V and J genes are TRBV5-1 and TRBJ2-7; no definite D call. Germline V lookup: CDR1 SGHRS, CDR2 YFSETQ. V was pared by 0 bases and J by 4 bases, with 2 bases between. CDR3 length equals 11 residues. CDR3 coding DNA: TGCGCCAGCAGCTTGGAATACGAGCAGTACTTC. Its translation is CASSLEYEQYF.

This clone has only one observation. The chain joins TRBV7-3 to TRBJ2-3; D remains ambiguous. There are 14 residues in the CDR3. The germline V and J ends were trimmed by 3 bases and 0 bases, with 7 bases remaining between them. Per the germline V gene, CDR1 is SGHTA and CDR2 is FQGTGA. The CDR3 here is CASSFGASTDTQYF. CDR3 DNA sequence: TGTGCCAGCAGCTTTGGCGCTAGCACAGATACGCAGTATTTT.

This chain connects TRBV7-3 to TRBJ2-3; D is unclear. The CDR3 has 14 residues. CDR1 and CDR2 (germline): SGHTA, FQGTGA. The V end lost 1 base, the J end lost 4 bases, and 9 bases lay between the germline ends. Here the CDR3 DNA reads TGTGCCAGCAGCTTAATAGGACCTGCAGATACGCAGTATTTT. Its translation: CASSLIGPADTQYF.

This chain uses TRBV7-2 with TRBJ2-5; D is possibly TRBD1 or TRBD2 (5 bases each). The CDR3 has 14 amino acids. The V end was cut by 6 bases, the J end by 5 bases, with 16 bases between. In germline, CDR1 is SGHTA, CDR2 FQGNSA. CDR3 DNA: TGTGCCAGCAGAACCAGTGGGGGAAAGGAGACCCAGTACTTC. Encoded protein: CASRTSGGKETQYF. The full variable domain, rest sourced from reference TRBV7-2 and TRBJ2-5, is GAGVSQSPSNKVTEKGKDVELRCDPISGHTALYWYRQSLGQGLEFLIYFQGNSAPDKSGLPSDRFSAERTGGSVSTLTIQRTQQEDSAVYLCASRTSGGKETQYFGPGTRLLVL.